These T cell receptor beta chains were read from a single sample in a study of a mutant IDH1 vaccine in newly diagnosed glioma. Their specific antigens are unknown. Assay: immunoSEQ multiplex PCR; the TCRdb copy retains only in-frame clones and omits some. The sample has about 32,000 clones, about 73% seen once. The source material was PBMCs, sampled from a glioma patient whose treatment included an IDH1 peptide vaccine. These receptors were obtained from a man aged 25 to 40 with glioma. Both conserved end residues are part of each CDR3. The D gene is left open where the match is weak. Expanded clones are given a class, and other clones once, few, many or no size at all.

>NA|TRBJ2-3|TRBV30|NA
TGTGCCTGGAGTCCAAGATCAGACGGTACGCAGTATTTT
CAWSPRSDGTQYF
>NA|TRBJ2-7|TRBV11-1|TRBD1
TGTGCCAGCAGCTTAGTTTTCTCGGACAGGGACCACGAGCAGTACTTC
CASSLVFSDRDHEQYF
>NA|TRBJ1-1|TRBV6-6|TRBD1
TGTGCCAGCAGTTTTCCCGGGACAGGGGAGGGTACTGAAGCTTTCTTT
CASSFPGTGEGTEAFF
>NA|TRBJ1-2|TRBV7-3|NA
TGTGCCAGCAGCCCTGGCGGGGGAGGCGGCTACACCTTC
CASSPGGGGGYTF
>NA|TRBJ2-1|TRBV18|NA
TGTGCCAGCTCACCATCGGTTGACAATGAGCAGTTCTTC
CASSPSVDNEQFF
>NA|TRBJ1-1|TRBV7-2|NA
TGTGCCAGCAGCCCCTTGGAGACTGAAGCTTTCTTT
CASSPLETEAFF
>NA|TRBJ2-6|TRBV19|NA
TGTGCCAGTAGTTCTCATCCAGGGGACGCTGGGGCCAACGTCCTGACTTTC
CASSSHPGDAGANVLTF
>NA|TRBJ2-3|TRBV7-2|NA
TGTGCCAGCAGCCCCTACCCTCAGGGCACAGATACGCAGTATTTT
CASSPYPQGTDTQYF
>NA|TRBJ1-2|TRBV9|NA
TGTGCCAGCAGCGTAGCCGAGAGGGACTATGGCTACACCTTC
CASSVAERDYGYTF
>NA|TRBJ1-1|TRBV19|NA
TGTGCCAGTAATCCAGGGGTGAGGGACACTGAAGCTTTCTTT
CASNPGVRDTEAFF
>NA|TRBJ1-3|TRBV30|TRBD1
TGTGCCTGGAGTTTTCAGGACAGGATCTCTGGAAACACCATATATTTT
CAWSFQDRISGNTIYF
>NA|TRBJ2-7|TRBV7-2|NA
TGTGCCAGCAGCTTAAACGGGGCCGAGCAGTACTTC
CASSLNGAEQYF
>NA|TRBJ1-1|TRBV11-3|NA
TGTGCCAGCAGCTTATACCGATCCACTGAAGCTTTCTTT
CASSLYRSTEAFF
>once|TRBJ1-1|TRBV7-9|TRBD1
TGTGCCAGCAGCTTATGGGACAGGGGTGACACTGAAGCTTTCTTT
CASSLWDRGDTEAFF
>NA|TRBJ2-2|TRBV9|NA
TGTGCCAGCAGCCTCAGGACATCTAGAGGGGAGCTGTTTTTT
CASSLRTSRGELFF
>once|TRBJ1-2|TRBV7-8|NA
TGTGCCAGCAGTCTCCTAGGGGGGGTATCTGGCTACACCTTC
CASSLLGGVSGYTF
>NA|TRBJ2-2|TRBV10-3|NA
TGTGCCATCAGTGAGAGGAGTTTCGCCGGGGAGCTGTTTTTT
CAISERSFAGELFF
>NA|TRBJ2-1|TRBV5-4|TRBD2
TGTGCCAGCAGCGAGGGACTAGAACCCTACAATGAGCAGTTCTTC
CASSEGLEPYNEQFF
>NA|TRBJ2-5|TRBV7-2|NA
TGTGCCAGCAGCTCTATGCCCTCCAGGGGTGAGACCCAGTACTTC
CASSSMPSRGETQYF
>few|TRBJ1-2|TRBV25-1|TRBD1
TGTGCCAGCAGTGAATACGGACAGGGGGCGAGGGGCTACACCTTC
CASSEYGQGARGYTF
>NA|TRBJ2-2|TRBV5-1|NA
TGCGCCAGCACGGGGCAGTCGTACACCGGGGAGCTGTTTTTT
CASTGQSYTGELFF
>NA|TRBJ2-2|TRBV7-2|NA
TGTGCCAGCAGCCCAGGGATTTTTGCGAGGGAGCTGTTTTTT
CASSPGIFARELFF
>NA|TRBJ1-2|TRBV4-3|NA
TGCGCCAGCAGCCAAGGGGGGCCCCTAGACGGCCGCTATGGCTACACCTTC
CASSQGGPLDGRYGYTF
>NA|TRBJ2-2|TRBV7-9|NA
TGTGCCAGCAGTCCCCGGACGGCTCGAAGCACCGGGGAGCTGTTTTTT
CASSPRTARSTGELFF
>NA|TRBJ1-2|TRBV21-1|NA
TGTGCCAGCAGCAAAAAAAGGAGACAGATAAACTATGGCTACACCTTC
CASSKKRRQINYGYTF
>NA|TRBJ1-2|TRBV19|NA
TGTGCCACCCGAACTAACTATGGCTACACCTTC
CATRTNYGYTF
>NA|TRBJ2-7|TRBV5-1|TRBD2
TGCGCCAGCAGCTTGGCCCCCGGACTAGCGGGGGGGAAGTCCTACGAGCAGTACTTC
CASSLAPGLAGGKSYEQYF
>NA|TRBJ1-1|TRBV30|TRBD1
TGTGCCTGGAGTGACCCCGGGACAGGGGACACTGAAGCTTTCTTT
CAWSDPGTGDTEAFF
>NA|TRBJ1-4|TRBV7-9|TRBD1
TGTGCCAGCAGCTCACAACAGGGGTTAGAAACTAATGAAAAACTGTTTTTT
CASSSQQGLETNEKLFF
>NA|TRBJ2-7|TRBV4-1|NA
TGCGCCAGCAGCCGTACCATGCAGGTCGACTCCTACGAGCAGTACTTC
CASSRTMQVDSYEQYF
>NA|TRBJ1-2|TRBV4-1|TRBD1
TGCGCCAGCAGCCCAGGACAGGGCTTCAACTATGGCTACACCTTC
CASSPGQGFNYGYTF
>few|TRBJ1-5|TRBV19|NA
TGTGCCAGTAGTATCAGGGACCGTGATAGCAATCAGCCCCAGCATTTT
CASSIRDRDSNQPQHF
>few|TRBJ1-1|TRBV20-1|TRBD1
TGCAGTGCCGACAGGGACACTGAAGCTTTCTTT
CSADRDTEAFF
>NA|TRBJ1-5|TRBV6-1|TRBD1
TGTGCCAGCAGGACAGGGTCTAGCAATCAGCCCCAGCATTTT
CASRTGSSNQPQHF
>once|TRBJ1-6|TRBV2|NA
TGTGCCAGCAGTGAGGAGGGGTTCCATAATTCACCCCTCCACTTT
CASSEEGFHNSPLHF
>NA|TRBJ1-2|TRBV5-4|TRBD1
TGTGCCAGCAGCTTGGCCATGAGACAGGGGTCTGGCTACACCTTC
CASSLAMRQGSGYTF
>few|TRBJ1-1|TRBV29-1|NA
TGCAGCGTTACCCAAGAACGACACACTGAAGCTTTCTTT
CSVTQERHTEAFF
>NA|TRBJ1-1|TRBV27|TRBD1
TGTGCCAGCAGTTTGAGGGACAGGGGTACTGAAGCTTTCTTT
CASSLRDRGTEAFF
>NA|TRBJ1-5|TRBV9|TRBD1
TGTGCCAGCAGCTCTGGACAGGGGAGGGATCAGCCCCAGCATTTT
CASSSGQGRDQPQHF
>once|TRBJ1-2|TRBV5-1|NA
TGCGCCAGCAGCCCTACCGGGTCGGGGCACGGCTACACCTTC
CASSPTGSGHGYTF
>NA|TRBJ1-2|TRBV6-6|TRBD1
TGTGCCAGCAGTTACACCCCGGGACAGAACTATGGCTACACCTTC
CASSYTPGQNYGYTF
>NA|TRBJ1-3|TRBV2|NA
TGTGCCAGCAGTGAAAATCCAGGGGTCACCACCATATATTTT
CASSENPGVTTIYF
>few|TRBJ1-6|TRBV10-3|NA
TGTGCCATCAGTGACTTGCTGTATAATTCACCCCTCCACTTT
CAISDLLYNSPLHF
>NA|TRBJ2-7|TRBV10-1|TRBD2
TGCGCCAGCAGTGATGGGGCTAGCGGGACCTACGAGCAGTACTTC
CASSDGASGTYEQYF
>NA|TRBJ2-1|TRBV5-6|NA
TGTGCCAGCAGCTTGAACCAGAACAATGAGCAGTTCTTC
CASSLNQNNEQFF
>NA|TRBJ2-4|TRBV6-5|TRBD1
TGTGCCAGCAGTATGACAGGGGCCAAAAACATTCAGTACTTC
CASSMTGAKNIQYF
>few|TRBJ2-7|TRBV7-3|NA
TGTGCCAGCAGCTTAGTGGGAGGTCAATCCGAGCAGTACTTC
CASSLVGGQSEQYF
>NA|TRBJ1-5|TRBV29-1|NA
TGCAGCGTTGTCGGAGTGGGGGGCAGCAATCAGCCCCAGCATTTT
CSVVGVGGSNQPQHF
>NA|TRBJ2-6|TRBV7-3|TRBD2
TGTGCCAGCAGCTCCCGGGCGGGACTAGCGGGGGCCTCTGGGGCCAACGTCCTGACTTTC
CASSSRAGLAGASGANVLTF